This is a list of T cell receptor beta chains from one sample in a study of OX40 agonist ivuxolimab in advanced cancers. Produced via immunoSEQ multiplex PCR; TCRdb's table is partial and in-frame only. The sample has more than 85,000 clones; 75% to 95% are singletons. This specimen was CD4+ or CD8+ T cells sorted from blood, taken in a trial of the OX40 agonist ivuxolimab. Receptor source: an adult with an advanced solid tumor such as melanoma, head and neck, liver or kidney cancer. Each CDR3 is given with its conserved first and last residue. Fields, in order: D gene, V gene, clone size, J gene, CDR3 DNA, CDR3 protein. D genes are given only for firm matches. Clone size is shown for a subset of rows, as once, few, many or a class of expanded clone.

>-|TRBV6-1|-|TRBJ2-3
TGTGCCAGCAGTGAGGGGAGAGGGGCAGATACGCAGTATTTT
CASSEGRGADTQYF
>-|TRBV9|-|TRBJ1-1
TGTGCCAGCAGCGTAGATCCAGGAGCAACTGAAGCTTTCTTT
CASSVDPGATEAFF
>TRBD2|TRBV28|-|TRBJ2-4
TGTGCCAGCGAGACTAGCGGTACTCTAGCCAAAAACATTCAGTACTTC
CASETSGTLAKNIQYF
>TRBD1|TRBV5-5|-|TRBJ1-2
TGTGCCAGCAGTTCGGGAGGGGGCAACTATGGCTACACCTTC
CASSSGGGNYGYTF
>-|TRBV18|-|TRBJ2-1
TGTGCCAGCTCACCACTCCCCCCGCAACGCTCCTACAATGAGCAGTTCTTC
CASSPLPPQRSYNEQFF
>-|TRBV7-6|once|TRBJ2-5
TGTGCCAGCAGCTTGAGCCGACAAGAGACCCAGTACTTC
CASSLSRQETQYF
>TRBD2|TRBV4-2|once|TRBJ2-5
TGTGCCAGCAGCCAAGATCTAGCGGGAGGGTATGAGACCCAGTACTTC
CASSQDLAGGYETQYF
>TRBD1|TRBV28|-|TRBJ1-6
TGTGCCAGCAGTTTGCCCGGGACAGGGGTTTCACCCCTCCACTTT
CASSLPGTGVSPLHF
>TRBD1|TRBV19|-|TRBJ2-1
TGTGCCAGTAGTAACCGGGACAGAAACAATGAGCAGTTCTTC
CASSNRDRNNEQFF
>-|TRBV15|-|TRBJ2-7
TGTGCCACCAGCAGAGACTCCCGGGAGTTTAACGAGCAGTACTTC
CATSRDSREFNEQYF
>TRBD2|TRBV28|-|TRBJ2-2
TGTGCCAGCACCCAACCGGCTAGCGGAAACACCGGGGAGCTGTTTTTT
CASTQPASGNTGELFF
>-|TRBV7-6|-|TRBJ1-6
TGTGCCAGCAGCCCCCGACAGGATTCACCCCTCCACTTT
CASSPRQDSPLHF
>-|TRBV29-1|-|TRBJ1-1
TGCAGCGTTGAAAGGGGTGTGAACACTGAAGCTTTCTTT
CSVERGVNTEAFF
>-|TRBV7-3|-|TRBJ2-6
TGTGCCAGCCGGGCCTCTGGGGCCAACGTCCTGACTTTC
CASRASGANVLTF
>TRBD2|TRBV5-3|-|TRBJ2-3
TGTGCCAGAAGCTTTGGCCTAGCGGACAGCACAGATACGCAGTATTTT
CARSFGLADSTDTQYF
>-|TRBV6-6|once|TRBJ2-5
TGTGCCAGCAGTTACCGGTCCGGGTTAGAGACCCAGTACTTC
CASSYRSGLETQYF
>TRBD1|TRBV28|-|TRBJ2-3
TGTGCCAGCAGTTCACCAGGGACAGGGGTTGGTACGCAGTATTTT
CASSSPGTGVGTQYF
>-|TRBV29-1|-|TRBJ2-5
TGCAGCGGGAAGAAGGGGGGCGAGACCCAGTACTTC
CSGKKGGETQYF
>TRBD2|TRBV9|-|TRBJ2-3
TGTGCCAGCAGCGGTAGCGGGAGAGCAGATACGCAGTATTTT
CASSGSGRADTQYF
>TRBD2|TRBV19|-|TRBJ2-1
TGTGCCAGTAGTATTAGCGGGCACAGAAATGAGCAGTTCTTC
CASSISGHRNEQFF
>TRBD1|TRBV6-5|-|TRBJ2-7
TGTGCCAGCAGTTACTCGGGGACAGGCTCCTACGAGCAGTACTTC
CASSYSGTGSYEQYF
>-|TRBV6-5|-|TRBJ2-3
TGTGCCAGTCAAAAAGATTCCACAGATACGCAGTATTTT
CASQKDSTDTQYF
>TRBD2|TRBV6-5|-|TRBJ2-5
TGTGCCAGCAGTTACTCGGGGGGGAGTAAGACCCAGTACTTC
CASSYSGGSKTQYF
>TRBD2|TRBV9|-|TRBJ2-5
TGTGCCAGCAGCGTAGGGGGACTAGCGGGTTCGTACCAAGAGACCCAGTACTTC
CASSVGGLAGSYQETQYF
>TRBD2|TRBV2|-|TRBJ2-3
TGTGCCAGCAGTGAGCGGGGAGCGGGAGGGCTGGGAGATACGCAGTATTTT
CASSERGAGGLGDTQYF
>-|TRBV5-1|-|TRBJ2-3
TGCGCCAGCAGCGAGCCAGGAGGCACAGATACGCAGTATTTT
CASSEPGGTDTQYF
>-|TRBV7-7|-|TRBJ2-2
TGTGCCAGCAGCGAGACTAGGTCCGGGGAGCTGTTTTTT
CASSETRSGELFF
>-|TRBV5-6|-|TRBJ2-3
TGTGCCAGCAGCTTGGGTGTTTACAGGACTAGCACAGATACGCAGTATTTT
CASSLGVYRTSTDTQYF
>-|TRBV27|-|TRBJ2-7
TGTGCCAGCAGGAGAAGCCTGGACGAGCAGTACTTC
CASRRSLDEQYF
>TRBD2|TRBV30|-|TRBJ2-3
TGTGCCTGCTCCTTGGCGGGAGGAGTAGATACGCAGTATTTT
CACSLAGGVDTQYF
>TRBD1|TRBV6-5|-|TRBJ1-3
TGTGCCAGCAGTGAAGACAGGGATGGAAACACCATATATTTT
CASSEDRDGNTIYF
>-|TRBV6-1|-|TRBJ2-1
TGTGCCAGCAGTGAAGAGGCCCCTTCCTACAATGAGCAGTTCTTC
CASSEEAPSYNEQFF
>TRBD1|TRBV7-9|-|TRBJ2-2
TGTGCCAGCAGCAGGACAGGGAACACCGGGGAGCTGTTTTTT
CASSRTGNTGELFF
>TRBD1|TRBV12-5|-|TRBJ2-5
TGTGCTAGTGGTTTAGACAGGGGAAAGACCCAGTACTTC
CASGLDRGKTQYF
>TRBD1|TRBV5-1|-|TRBJ1-4
TGCGCCAGCAGCTTCACAGGGGACACTAATGAAAAACTGTTTTTT
CASSFTGDTNEKLFF